The 27 T cell receptor beta chains below come from one sample, sequenced in a study of cytomegalovirus exposure and HLA in healthy donors. It was with 60 Vbeta and 13 Jbeta primers that the PCR ran. Libraries were prepared by immunoSEQ multiplex PCR; TCRdb keeps only in-frame clonotypes and omits some of them. Here the sample spans about 110,000 clones, 73% being singletons. Sequencing input: PBMCs. The source is a woman between 40 and 55 years old in good health and CMV-seronegative.

The chain combines TRBV27 with TRBJ2-3, with 7 bases aligning to TRBD2. J gave up 4 bases and V 2 bases, and 6 bases lay outside the gene matches. Germline CDR1 MNHEY, CDR2 SMNVEV (reference sequence). This CDR3 is 15 amino acids long. The CDR3 nucleotides are TGTGCCAGCAGTTTAGCGGGAGACGGCGCAGATACGCAGTATTTT. It codes for CASSLAGDGADTQYF.

The chain is built from TRBV2 and TRBJ2-5, with 8 bases fitting TRBD2. From germline, CDR1 is SNHLY and CDR2 FYNNEI. The V and J ends lost 7 bases and 5 bases, in that order; junction bases with no gene match: 9. This CDR3 spans 14 amino acids. The CDR3 here is CASTSAGGLETQYF. In DNA form, the CDR3 reads TGTGCCAGCACCTCGGCGGGGGGTTTGGAGACCCAGTACTTC.

CDR3 nucleotide sequence: TGTGCCAGCAGCCCCGCGGGGGCAGGCACTGAAGCTTTCTTT. It translates to CASSPAGAGTEAFF. The V gene is TRBV9, the J gene TRBJ1-1; tentatively, D is TRBD1 (6 bases). CDR3 length equals 14 residues. Trimming removed 4 bases from V and 4 bases from J, with 14 bases in between. Germline CDR1 is SGDLS and CDR2 is YYNGEE.

V is TRBV29-1 and J is TRBJ2-3; TRBD2 agrees at 9 bases. The CDR3 is made up of 15 amino acids. CDR1 and CDR2 (germline): SQVTM, ANQGSEA. V shed 6 bases and J 1 base; nucleotides not matched to a gene: 8. The CDR3 DNA follows: TGCAGCGTCCCCGCGGCGGGAGGGCGCACAGATACGCAGTATTTT. It encodes CSVPAAGGRTDTQYF.

The gene calls are TRBV28 and TRBJ2-7, with D possibly TRBD1 on 5 matching bases. The CDR3 spans 14 residues. Between the trimmed V and J ends, which lost 6 bases and 2 bases, there was a span of 14 bases. The V gene's germline CDR1 is MDHEN and CDR2 SYDVKM. CDR3 DNA: TGTGCCAGCAGCCTCGCACAGGTCGCCTACGAGCAGTACTTC. It encodes CASSLAQVAYEQYF.

V gene TRBV10-3 combines with J gene TRBJ1-1; D not certain. The CDR3 is 14 amino acids. The germline V and J ends were trimmed by 5 bases and 0 bases, with 10 bases remaining between them. Germline loops: CDR1 ENHRY, CDR2 SYGVKD. Written as DNA, the CDR3 is TGTGCCATCAGTTCGACACACGTGAACACTGAAGCTTTCTTT. The encoded protein is CAISSTHVNTEAFF.

This clone was counted a few times. The genes are TRBV7-6 and TRBJ2-1, with 12 bases fitting TRBD2. The CDR3 is 15 residues long. The junction had 3 bases not matched to a gene; V was cut back by 0 bases and J by 9 bases. The V gene's germline CDR1 is SGHVS and CDR2 FNYEAQ. The CDR3 nucleotides read TGTGCCAGCAGCTTAGCCCTAGCGGGAGGGAGTGAGCAGTTCTTC. Its translation: CASSLALAGGSEQFF.

In this sample, this clone turned up a few times. The gene calls are TRBV6-1 and TRBJ1-2; 9 bases fit TRBD1. The germline gives CDR1 MNHNS, CDR2 SASEGT. This CDR3 is built from 15 residues. V trimming: 7 bases; J trimming: 3 bases; junction bases outside the gene matches: 9. CDR3 amino acids: CASTGNRGLDYGYTF. Written as DNA, the CDR3 is TGTGCCAGCACCGGTAACAGGGGGCTCGACTATGGCTACACCTTC.

The V call is TRBV7-2, the J call TRBJ1-2, with 10 nucleotides matching TRBD1. There are 16 residues in the CDR3. CDR1 SGHTA and CDR2 FQGNSA come from the germline V gene. V lost 1 base and J lost 7; bases outside the gene matches: 9. This CDR3 is CASSLDQTGGSGGYTF. The CDR3 DNA sequence: TGTGCCAGCAGCTTAGATCAGACAGGGGGCAGCGGTGGCTACACCTTC.

The sample holds one count of this clone. J is TRBJ2-7 and V is TRBV28; 11 positions agree with TRBD2. J was trimmed by 2 bases and V by 0 bases; bases with no gene match: 3. The CDR3 has 16 amino acids. Germline V CDR1 and CDR2: MDHEN, SYDVKM. CDR3 DNA sequence: TGTGCCAGCAGTTTATGGGAACTAGCGGGGGCCTACGAGCAGTACTTC. This gives the protein CASSLWELAGAYEQYF.

This clone appeared once. J is TRBJ1-1 and V is TRBV7-9; TRBD1 might be the D (5 bases). Per the germline V gene, CDR1 is SEHNR and CDR2 is FQNEAQ (reference sequence). The V end was cut by 1 base, the J end by 5 bases, with 20 bases between. This CDR3 has 17 amino acids. Here the CDR3 DNA reads TGTGCCAGCAGCTTAGAAGGGGAGGCTGGGAGCGGGACTGAAGCTTTCTTT. It translates to CASSLEGEAGSGTEAFF.

The chain links TRBV6-4 to TRBJ1-5, with 8 bases lining up with TRBD1. V lost 2 bases to trimming and J lost 6 bases; unmatched junction nucleotides: 6. Per the germline V gene, CDR1 is MRHNA and CDR2 is SNTAGT. The CDR3 spans 15 residues. The CDR3 spells CASSDMVQGGQPQHF. The CDR3 DNA follows: TGTGCCAGCAGTGACATGGTACAGGGGGGTCAGCCCCAGCATTTT.

This sequence joins TRBV28 and TRBJ2-2; D gene uncertain. Germline V gives CDR1 MDHEN, CDR2 SYDVKM. The CDR3 runs to 15 residues. V lost 8 bases and J 4 bases, leaving 17 bases between the germline ends. The CDR3 region has the DNA TGTGCCAGCGCCATTTCCCAACCCGGCACCGGGGAGCTGTTTTTT. It codes for CASAISQPGTGELFF.

The chain joins TRBV27 to TRBJ2-1; 7 positions match TRBD2. Germline lookup yields CDR1 MNHEY and CDR2 SMNVEV (reference sequence). Germline trimming cut 2 bases from V and 1 base from J; bases unmatched to any gene: 2. There are 15 residues in the CDR3. CDR3 DNA sequence: TGTGCCAGCAGTTTAACTAGCGAATCCTACAATGAGCAGTTCTTC. Protein: CASSLTSESYNEQFF.

Only one count was recorded for this clone. J is TRBJ2-4 and V is TRBV4-3; D is perhaps TRBD2 (5 bases). Looked up from germline, CDR1 is LGHNA and CDR2 is YSLEER. V was trimmed by 3 bases and J by 0 bases, leaving 12 bases between them. The CDR3 loop spans 16 amino acids. This CDR3 is CASSQTTAVAKNIQYF. CDR3 nucleotides: TGCGCCAGCAGCCAGACTACAGCGGTAGCCAAAAACATTCAGTACTTC.

The chain links TRBV2 to TRBJ2-7; D unresolved. Germline V gene data show CDR1 as SNHLY and CDR2 as FYNNEI. Trimming stripped 7 bases from V and 5 bases from J, with 12 bases between. The CDR3 totals 12 residues. The DNA of the CDR3 is TGTGCCAGCATTGAGAATAGAGACGAGCAGTACTTC. It codes for CASIENRDEQYF.

J is TRBJ2-1 and V is TRBV9, with 7 nucleotides matching TRBD2. V gave up 7 bases and J gave up 7 bases; unmatched junction bases: 5. The V gene's germline CDR1 is SGDLS and CDR2 YYNGEE. This CDR3 spans 12 amino acids. For the CDR3, the DNA is TGTGCCAGCGGCGGGGGAGGGAATGAGCAGTTCTTC. This encodes CASGGGGNEQFF.

V gene TRBV7-9 combines with J gene TRBJ2-5; D possibly corresponds to TRBD2 (6 bases). CDR1 is SEHNR, CDR2 FQNEAQ, per germline (reference sequence). This CDR3 spans 18 amino acids. With 2 bases removed from V and 2 bases from J, the gap between germline ends came to 21 bases. CDR3 nucleotides: TGTGCCAGCAGCTTAACCCTCGGGACTCCCCTATCGCAAGAGACCCAGTACTTC. As protein: CASSLTLGTPLSQETQYF. The variable domain in full, with the rest retrieved from reference TRBV7-9 and TRBJ2-5, is DTGVSQNPRHKITKRGQNVTFRCDPISEHNRLYWYRQTLGQGPEFLTYFQNEAQLEKSRLLSDRFSAERPKGSFSTLEIQRTEQGDSAMYLCASSLTLGTPLSQETQYFGPGTRLLVL.

This sequence joins TRBV7-3 and TRBJ2-1; 8 nucleotides line up with TRBD2. This CDR3 comprises 17 residues. V lost 5 bases to trimming and J lost 0 bases; unmatched junction nucleotides: 9. Germline loops: CDR1 SGHTA, CDR2 FQGTGA. CDR3 residues: CASSPTERGSSYNEQFF. The CDR3 DNA sequence: TGTGCCAGCAGCCCTACCGAGCGGGGGAGCTCCTACAATGAGCAGTTCTTC.

The V gene is TRBV14, the J gene TRBJ2-3, with a possible D match to TRBD2 (5 bases). CDR1 and CDR2 from the germline V gene are SGHDN and FVKESK. V lost 4 bases, J lost 0 bases, and 26 bases lay in between. The CDR3 has 20 amino acids. CDR3 in DNA: TGTGCCAGCAGCCCTAGCCAAGAGGCTCTTAGGACCACTAGCACAGATACGCAGTATTTT. This gives the protein CASSPSQEALRTTSTDTQYF.

The rearrangement joins TRBV6-1 to TRBJ1-1, with D possibly TRBD1 on 6 matching bases. The V gene lost 6 bases and the J gene lost 6 bases, with 20 bases spanning the gap. Germline V lookup: CDR1 MNHNS, CDR2 SASEGT. The CDR3 runs to 15 residues. The CDR3 coding sequence is TGTGCCAGCAGATTTTTGCAGACAGGAGCCCCTGAAGCTTTCTTT. Residues: CASRFLQTGAPEAFF.

This clone was counted between two and nine times. The CDR3 coding sequence is TGTGCCAGCAAGGGTGGGAGCTCTGGAAACACCATATATTTT. Protein product: CASKGGSSGNTIYF. This rearrangement joins TRBV2 to TRBJ1-3; D is ambiguous. CDR3 length equals 14 residues. V was trimmed by 7 bases and J by 0 bases, leaving 10 bases between them. In germline, CDR1 is SNHLY, CDR2 FYNNEI. Full variable domain (missing parts from reference TRBV2 and TRBJ1-3): EPEVTQTPSHQVTQMGQEVILRCVPISNHLYFYWYRQILGQKVEFLVSFYNNEISEKSEIFDDQFSVERPDGSNFTLKIRSTKLEDSAMYFCASKGGSSGNTIYFGEGSWLTVV.

This clone came up a few times. This chain connects TRBV7-2 to TRBJ2-1; 7 nucleotides agree with TRBD2. V dropped 0 bases and J dropped 9; count of bases not matched to a gene: 8. The length of the CDR3 is 15 residues. Germline CDR1 is SGHTA and CDR2 is FQGNSA. CDR3 DNA sequence: TGTGCCAGCAGCTTAGCTCGGGCGGGGGAATCTGAGCAGTTCTTC. Amino acids: CASSLARAGESEQFF.

The chain has TRBV7-3 and TRBJ2-7; the D gene is possibly TRBD2 (5 bases). The CDR3 extends over 15 amino acids. V was cut by 1 base and J by 5 bases, with 15 bases left in between. Germline loops: CDR1 SGHTA, CDR2 FQGTGA. CDR3 DNA sequence: TGTGCCAGCAGCTTAAGCGGCGGGCCATGGGACGAGCAGTACTTC. Translation gives CASSLSGGPWDEQYF.

The genes are TRBV6-5 and TRBJ2-7; TRBD2 is a possible D gene (6 bases). The V end lost 4 bases, the J end lost 3 bases, and 13 bases lay between the germline ends. Germline CDR1 is MNHEY and CDR2 is SVGAGI. The length of the CDR3 is 14 residues. CDR3 nucleotide sequence: TGTGCCAGCAGTTCGGCCAAGGGAGGCTACGAGCAGTACTTC. Translating it yields CASSSAKGGYEQYF.

This chain connects TRBV5-4 to TRBJ1-3, with a possible D match to TRBD1 (6 bases). CDR1 is SGHNT, CDR2 YYREEE, per germline (reference sequence). This CDR3 contains 14 residues. Trimming removed 4 bases at V and 1 base at J, with 9 bases between. CDR3 bases: TGTGCCAGCAGCACTACAGGGTCTGGAAACACCATATATTTT. Protein product: CASSTTGSGNTIYF.

V usage is TRBV7-9 and J usage is TRBJ2-5, with TRBD1 as a possible D gene (6 bases). Germline assignment: CDR1 SEHNR and CDR2 FQNEAQ (reference sequence). The CDR3 loop spans 12 amino acids. Between the trimmed V and J ends, which lost 5 bases and 5 bases, there was a span of 9 bases. CDR3 in amino acids: CASSPQGETQYF. The CDR3, as DNA: TGTGCCAGCAGCCCCCAGGGGGAGACCCAGTACTTC.